The rows below give T cell receptor beta chains drawn from one sample of a study of cytomegalovirus exposure and HLA in healthy donors. Sequenced by immunoSEQ multiplex PCR; TCRdb stores in-frame clones only, minus some. The sample shows about 160,000 clones, approximately 72% of them seen only once. The source material was PBMCs. These receptors all stem from a female donor in good health and CMV-seronegative. Both conserved end residues are part of each CDR3. A D gene is named only where the DNA matches it firmly. The size entry is marked missing in some rows and otherwise reads once, few, many or a size class.

clone size	D gene	V gene	J gene	CDR3 DNA	CDR3 protein
.	.	TRBV18	TRBJ1-2	TGTGCCAGCTCACCGCGGGGGGACTATGGCTACACCTTC	CASSPRGDYGYTF
few	TRBD1	TRBV5-5	TRBJ2-7	TGTGCCAGCAGCTTGGCGGCGGGACAGGGCGGCGAGCAGTACTTC	CASSLAAGQGGEQYF
.	.	TRBV5-4	TRBJ1-1	TGTGCCAGCAGCTTGGGGTCGCAACGGTACCCTACGAACACTGAAGCTTTCTTT	CASSLGSQRYPTNTEAFF
.	.	TRBV30	TRBJ2-5	TGTGCCTGGAGTGTACAGGGAGAAGAGACCCAGTACTTC	CAWSVQGEETQYF
.	.	TRBV5-4	TRBJ2-7	TGTGCCAGCAGCCGATTCACGGACAGCTACGAGCAGTACTTC	CASSRFTDSYEQYF
.	TRBD1	TRBV6-5	TRBJ1-6	TGTGCCAGCAACGTACAGGGGGCTAATTCACCCCTCCACTTT	CASNVQGANSPLHF
.	TRBD1	TRBV4-1	TRBJ1-1	TGCGCCAGCAGCCCAGGAATACGACAGGGGAACACTGAAGCTTTCTTT	CASSPGIRQGNTEAFF
.	TRBD2	TRBV14	TRBJ2-7	TGTGCCAGCAGCCAGTTAGAAGCGGGAGGGTTCTACGAGCAGTACTTC	CASSQLEAGGFYEQYF
.	.	TRBV7-6	TRBJ1-5	TGTGCCAGCAGCTTAGAGGGGACTCCCTCGGGTCAGCCCCAGCATTTT	CASSLEGTPSGQPQHF
.	TRBD1	TRBV19	TRBJ1-4	TGTGCCAGTAGTATAGAAGGACAGGGATATGAAAAACTGTTTTTT	CASSIEGQGYEKLFF
few	TRBD1	TRBV6-5	TRBJ1-2	TGTGCCAGCAGTTTGACAGGGGACTATGGCTACACCTTC	CASSLTGDYGYTF
.	TRBD1	TRBV30	TRBJ2-2	TGTGCCTGGAGTGTAAGGACTGGACAGGGACCCGGGGAGCTGTTTTTT	CAWSVRTGQGPGELFF
.	TRBD2	TRBV10-2	TRBJ2-1	TGCGCCAGCAGCCGTCAGCGGGGCTCCTACAATGAGCAGTTCTTC	CASSRQRGSYNEQFF
.	TRBD2	TRBV27	TRBJ2-7	TGTGCCAGCAGTGCATTAAGGCGGGGGGGCCTTGGGGAGCAGTACTTC	CASSALRRGGLGEQYF
.	.	TRBV7-9	TRBJ1-3	TGTGCCAGCTCGTCCGGGTATGGAAACACCATATATTTT	CASSSGYGNTIYF
.	.	TRBV10-3	TRBJ1-1	TGTGCCATCAGTGAGGGGGGGGCGGAAGCTTTCTTT	CAISEGGAEAFF
.	TRBD2	TRBV9	TRBJ2-7	TGTGCCAGCAGCGTAGCCGCTAGCGGGAGATACGAGCAGTACTTC	CASSVAASGRYEQYF
few	TRBD1	TRBV6-5	TRBJ1-2	TGTGCCAGCAGTTCGGCGACAGGGGGGAACTATGGCTACACCTTC	CASSSATGGNYGYTF
.	TRBD2	TRBV5-4	TRBJ2-5	TGTGCCAGCAGCACTCGACTAGCGGGAGAAGAGACCCAGTACTTC	CASSTRLAGEETQYF
.	.	TRBV7-9	TRBJ2-7	TGTGCCAGCAGCTTACGCGGAGCGTCCTCCTTCTACGAGCAGTACTTC	CASSLRGASSFYEQYF
.	.	TRBV5-1	TRBJ1-1	TGCGCCAGCAGCTTGGTGGAGGGGCACACTGAAGCTTTCTTT	CASSLVEGHTEAFF
.	.	TRBV6-5	TRBJ2-7	TGTGCCAGCAGTTACTCGAGATCGACAGAGCAGTACTTC	CASSYSRSTEQYF
.	.	TRBV5-1	TRBJ1-2	TGCGCCAGCAGCCCCGGCGGTGGGGCTTACGGCTACACCTTC	CASSPGGGAYGYTF
.	.	TRBV18	TRBJ2-7	TGTGCCAGCTCCCACGGGGGTGGGCTAACCTACGAGCAGTACTTC	CASSHGGGLTYEQYF
.	.	TRBV6-6	TRBJ1-2	TGTGCCAGCAGTTACCTATGGGCTTCCACTCTGTATGGCTACACCTTC	CASSYLWASTLYGYTF
.	.	TRBV18	TRBJ1-1	TGTGCCAGCTCACCAGGGAGGGGTTCTGAAGCTTTCTTT	CASSPGRGSEAFF
.	TRBD1	TRBV2	TRBJ2-6	TGTGCCAGCGCCGACAGGGCTGGGGCCAACGTCCTGACTTTC	CASADRAGANVLTF